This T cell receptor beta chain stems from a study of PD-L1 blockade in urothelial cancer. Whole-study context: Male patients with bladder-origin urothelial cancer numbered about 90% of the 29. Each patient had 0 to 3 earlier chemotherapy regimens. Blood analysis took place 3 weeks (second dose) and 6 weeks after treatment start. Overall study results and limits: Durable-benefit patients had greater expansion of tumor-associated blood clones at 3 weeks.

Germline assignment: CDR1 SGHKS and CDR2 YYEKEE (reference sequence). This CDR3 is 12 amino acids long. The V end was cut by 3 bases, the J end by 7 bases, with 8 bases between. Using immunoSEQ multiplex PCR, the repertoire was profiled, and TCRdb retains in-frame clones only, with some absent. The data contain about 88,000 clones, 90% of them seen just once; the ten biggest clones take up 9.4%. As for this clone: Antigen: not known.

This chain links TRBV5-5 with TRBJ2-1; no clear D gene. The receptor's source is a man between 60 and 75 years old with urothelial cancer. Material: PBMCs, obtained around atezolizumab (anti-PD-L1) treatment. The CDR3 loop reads CASSSYRNEQFF. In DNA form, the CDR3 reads TGTGCCAGCAGCTCATACAGAAATGAGCAGTTCTTC.